This TCR beta chain derives from a study of regulatory T cells in long-lasting Graves disease. Study as a whole: Persistent Graves' disease required over 5 years of antithyroid drugs and positive TSH receptor antibodies.

General study results and limits: A limited number of samples was an acknowledged limitation.

Time point denoted: persistent/refractory GD, antithyroid drugs over 5 years with positive TRAb. PBMCs were the source of the RNA used for TCR sequencing. Diagnosis followed American Thyroid Association guidelines for Graves' disease. The CDR3 has 15 residues. Per the germline V gene, CDR1 is SGHNT and CDR2 is YENEEA. Sequencing libraries for TCR beta were prepared with iRepertoire HTBI primers and Arm-PCR of CDR3 regions. Each CDR3 protein is one row after TCRdb ran MiXCR on the multiplex PCR reads. The data show hundreds of thousands of distinct CDR3 sequences, around 21% seen once. In the case of this clonotype: Its target is not known. It may be a read error: a sequence one base away is much more abundant.

This rearrangement joins TRBV11-3 to TRBJ2-1; tentative D call: TRBD2 (5 bases). Sequenced material: peripheral blood mononuclear cells (PBMCs), taken when the disease was refractory, from a patient treated with antithyroid drugs. The TCR sequence derives from a female donor with Graves disease. The DNA of the CDR3 is TGTGCCAGCAGCTTAGAAGGTGGGAGAGGGAATGAGCAGTCCTTC. The encoded protein is CASSLEGGRGNEQSF.